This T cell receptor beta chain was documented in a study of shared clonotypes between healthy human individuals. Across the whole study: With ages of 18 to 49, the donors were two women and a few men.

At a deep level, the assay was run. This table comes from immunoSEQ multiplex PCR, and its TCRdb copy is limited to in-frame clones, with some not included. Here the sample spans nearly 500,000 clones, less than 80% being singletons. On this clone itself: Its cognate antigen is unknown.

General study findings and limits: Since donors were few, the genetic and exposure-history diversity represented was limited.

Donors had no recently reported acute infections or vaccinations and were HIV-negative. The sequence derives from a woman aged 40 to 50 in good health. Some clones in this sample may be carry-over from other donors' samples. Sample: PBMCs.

The CDR3 nucleotides are TGTGCCTGGAGTGTAGGGGCTAGTCTGTACTTC. Translated: CAWSVGASLYF. The chain couples TRBV30 to TRBJ2-7; D may be TRBD1 (5 bases). From germline, CDR1 is GTSNPN and CDR2 SVGIG (reference sequence). The CDR3 runs to 11 residues. The V gene lost 0 bases and the J gene lost 12 bases, with 12 bases spanning the gap.